The T cell receptor (beta chain) described here comes from a study of blood T cell repertoires in COVID-19. About the study: Sample material is recorded as cDNA or gDNA derived from T cells, B-cell-depleted T cells, or PBMCs.

Trimming removed 9 bases from V and 3 bases from J, with 14 bases in between. The CDR3 sequence is 13 residues long. Germline lookup yields CDR1 KGHDR and CDR2 SFDVKD. Authors' data handling: For nucleated cells, counts were estimated from reference gene primer amplification. The protocol was immunoSEQ multiplex PCR, while the TCRdb copy is restricted to in-frame clones and leaves out a portion. That table supplies the V and J calls and clone size; D and trimming were determined from the DNA. The sample shows some 31,000 clones, under 95% of them seen only once. Material: peripheral blood. The receptor's source is a man aged 45-60 years with active COVID-19. The genes are TRBV24-1 and TRBJ2-7; possible D gene TRBD1, 5 bases. The chain's CDR3 is CATVDSSRYEQYF. CDR3 in DNA: TGTGCCACCGTCGACAGCTCTCGCTACGAGCAGTACTTC.